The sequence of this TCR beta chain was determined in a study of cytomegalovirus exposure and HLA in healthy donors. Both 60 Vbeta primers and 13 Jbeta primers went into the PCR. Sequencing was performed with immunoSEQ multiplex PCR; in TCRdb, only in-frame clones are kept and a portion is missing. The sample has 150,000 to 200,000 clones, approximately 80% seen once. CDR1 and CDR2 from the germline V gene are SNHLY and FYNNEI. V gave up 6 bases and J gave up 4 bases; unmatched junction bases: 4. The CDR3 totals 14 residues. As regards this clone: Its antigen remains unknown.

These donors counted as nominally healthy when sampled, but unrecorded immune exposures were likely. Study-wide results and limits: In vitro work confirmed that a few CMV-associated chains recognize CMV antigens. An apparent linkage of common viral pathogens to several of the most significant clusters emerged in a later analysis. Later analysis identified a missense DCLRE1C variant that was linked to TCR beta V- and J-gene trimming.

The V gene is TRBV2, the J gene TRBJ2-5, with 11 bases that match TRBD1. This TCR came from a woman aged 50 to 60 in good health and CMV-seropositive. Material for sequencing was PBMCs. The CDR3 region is CASRPGTGGETQYF. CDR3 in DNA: TGTGCCAGCAGGCCAGGGACAGGGGGAGAGACCCAGTACTTC.